The clone carrying this T cell receptor (beta chain) occurred many times. Its antigen is unidentified. This CDR3 has 15 residues. V was cut by 5 bases and J by 8 bases, with 19 bases left in between. Looked up from germline, CDR1 is MDHEN and CDR2 is SYDVKM. The record originates from a study of regulatory T cells in long-lasting Graves disease. Broader study findings: Favored usage of TRBV28, TRBJ1-2 and TRBJ2-5 was recorded in persistent disease. Persistent Graves' cases showed lower TCR diversity than newly diagnosed cases.

The time point was: persistent/refractory GD, antithyroid drugs over 5 years with positive TRAb. From PBMCs, RNA was extracted and then used to make the TCR library. Both iRepertoire HTBI primers and Arm-PCR of CDR3 regions were used to build the TCR beta libraries. A single record per CDR3 protein comes from TCRdb applying MiXCR to the multiplex PCR reads. The table shows fewer than 550,000 distinct CDR3 sequences, with 20% to 25% occurring only once. Sequenced here: peripheral blood mononuclear cells (PBMCs), sampled when the disease was refractory, from a patient treated with antithyroid drugs. This TCR derives from a female donor with Graves disease. The genes are TRBV28 and TRBJ2-4; D ambiguous. The CDR3: CASSTAGPLEDIQYF. The CDR3 DNA reads as TGTGCCAGCAGTACCGCCGGGCCCCTCGAGGACATTCAGTACTTC.